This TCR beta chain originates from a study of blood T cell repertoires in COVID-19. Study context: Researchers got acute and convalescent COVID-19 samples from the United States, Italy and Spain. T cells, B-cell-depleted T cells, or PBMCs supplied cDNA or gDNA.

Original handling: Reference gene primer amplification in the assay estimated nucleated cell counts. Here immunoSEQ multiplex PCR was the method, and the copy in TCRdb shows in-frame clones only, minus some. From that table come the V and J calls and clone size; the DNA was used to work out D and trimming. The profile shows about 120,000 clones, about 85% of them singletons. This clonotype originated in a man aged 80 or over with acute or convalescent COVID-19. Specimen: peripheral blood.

The CDR3 here is CASSAGLPYGYTF. For the CDR3, the DNA is TGTGCCAGCAGTGCGGGGTTGCCCTATGGCTACACCTTC. The chain is built from TRBV2 and TRBJ1-2; D is unresolved. Between the trimmed V and J ends, which lost 4 bases and 4 bases, there was a span of 10 bases. Per the germline V gene, CDR1 is SNHLY and CDR2 is FYNNEI. The CDR3 extends over 13 amino acids.